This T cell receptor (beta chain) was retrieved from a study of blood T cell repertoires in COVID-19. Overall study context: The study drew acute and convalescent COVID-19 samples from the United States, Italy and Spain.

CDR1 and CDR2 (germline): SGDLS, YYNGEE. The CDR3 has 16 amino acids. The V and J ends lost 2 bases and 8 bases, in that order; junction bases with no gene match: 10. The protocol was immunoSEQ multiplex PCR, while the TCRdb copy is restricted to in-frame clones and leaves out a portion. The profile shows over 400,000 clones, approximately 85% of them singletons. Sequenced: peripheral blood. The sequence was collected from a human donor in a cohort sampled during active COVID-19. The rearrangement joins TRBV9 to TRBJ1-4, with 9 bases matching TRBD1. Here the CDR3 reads CASSVRQGGHGEKLFF. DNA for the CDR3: TGTGCCAGCAGCGTCCGACAGGGGGGCCACGGGGAAAAACTGTTTTTT.